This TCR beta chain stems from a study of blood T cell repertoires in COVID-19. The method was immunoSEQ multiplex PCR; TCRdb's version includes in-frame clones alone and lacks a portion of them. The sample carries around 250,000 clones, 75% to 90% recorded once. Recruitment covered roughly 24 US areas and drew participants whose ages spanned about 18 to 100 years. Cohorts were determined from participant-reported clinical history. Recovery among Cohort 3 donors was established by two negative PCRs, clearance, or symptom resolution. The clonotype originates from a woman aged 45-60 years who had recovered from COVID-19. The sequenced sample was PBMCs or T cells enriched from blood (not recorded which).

As DNA, the CDR3 is TGTGCCAGCAGCTCCAAGACTAGCGGGACCCTATACGAGCAGTACTTC. Protein product: CASSSKTSGTLYEQYF. The chain joins TRBV5-4 to TRBJ2-7, with 11 bases identical to TRBD2. Trimming at V came to 3 bases and at J to 4 bases, leaving 9 bases not matched to a gene. CDR3 size: 16 residues. The germline gives CDR1 SGHNT, CDR2 YYREEE (reference sequence).